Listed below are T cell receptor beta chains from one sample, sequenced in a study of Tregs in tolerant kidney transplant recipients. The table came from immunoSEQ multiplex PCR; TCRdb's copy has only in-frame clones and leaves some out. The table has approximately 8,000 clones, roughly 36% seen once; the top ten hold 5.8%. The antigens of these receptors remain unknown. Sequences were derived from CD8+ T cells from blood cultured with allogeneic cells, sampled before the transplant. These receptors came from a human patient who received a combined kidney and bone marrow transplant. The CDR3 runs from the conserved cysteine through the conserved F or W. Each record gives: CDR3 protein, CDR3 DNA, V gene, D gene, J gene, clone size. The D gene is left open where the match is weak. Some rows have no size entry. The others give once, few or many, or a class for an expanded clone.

CASSGTADTEAFF	TGTGCCAGTAGTGGGACAGCCGACACTGAAGCTTTCTTT	TRBV19	TRBD1	TRBJ1-1	NA
CASSQDSHYEQYF	TGCGCCAGCAGCCAAGATTCACACTACGAGCAGTACTTC	TRBV4-1	NA	TRBJ2-7	few
CASSGGTNGYTF	TGTGCCAGCAGTGGAGGGACTAACGGCTACACCTTC	TRBV9	NA	TRBJ1-2	NA
CASSQKPAGYSYEQYF	TGCGCCAGCAGCCAAAAACCAGCAGGGTATTCGTACGAGCAGTACTTC	TRBV4-3	NA	TRBJ2-7	NA
CASSTTRNPNEQFF	TGTGCCAGCAGTACTACTAGAAACCCCAATGAGCAGTTCTTC	TRBV28	NA	TRBJ2-1	NA
CASSQIAGGRNEQFF	TGTGCCAGCAGCCAGATAGCGGGGGGGCGCAATGAGCAGTTCTTC	TRBV11-2	TRBD2	TRBJ2-1	few
CASSQTGDIQYF	TGTGCCAGCAGCCAAACAGGAGACATTCAGTACTTC	TRBV6-9	NA	TRBJ2-4	medium-sized
CASSPGQGRTEAFF	TGTGCCAGCAGCCCGGGACAGGGAAGGACTGAAGCTTTCTTT	TRBV7-6	TRBD1	TRBJ1-1	NA
CASSLVSLAGYNEQFF	TGTGCCAGCAGCTTAGTTTCCCTAGCGGGATACAATGAGCAGTTCTTC	TRBV7-6	TRBD2	TRBJ2-1	NA
CASRPSSGGGKMEETQYF	TGTGCCAGCAGACCATCTTCGGGGGGGGGTAAGATGGAAGAGACCCAGTACTTC	TRBV11-3	TRBD2	TRBJ2-5	few
CASSQDYTTGLAGGYTQYF	TGCGCCAGCAGCCAAGATTATACGACCGGACTAGCGGGGGGGTATACGCAGTATTTT	TRBV4-3	TRBD2	TRBJ2-3	few
CASSLAPLAVNEQYF	TGTGCCAGCAGCTTAGCGCCACTAGCAGTCAACGAGCAGTACTTC	TRBV7-2	NA	TRBJ2-7	NA
CASSSTQGDTEAFF	TGTGCCAGCAGCTCCACTCAGGGTGACACTGAAGCTTTCTTT	TRBV5-4	NA	TRBJ1-1	medium-sized
CASSYDSYNEQFF	TGTGCCAGCAGTTACGACAGCTACAATGAGCAGTTCTTC	TRBV27	NA	TRBJ2-1	NA
CASRGSRDREETQYF	TGTGCCAGCAGGGGGTCCCGGGACAGGGAAGAGACCCAGTACTTC	TRBV2	TRBD1	TRBJ2-5	NA
CASSLVSGGLGEKLFF	TGTGCCAGCAGCTTAGTATCAGGGGGCTTGGGTGAAAAACTGTTTTTT	TRBV7-9	TRBD1	TRBJ1-4	NA
CASSFYGGELFF	TGTGCCAGCAGCTTTTACGGCGGGGAGCTGTTTTTT	TRBV7-3	NA	TRBJ2-2	NA
CAINKRRTAYEQYF	TGTGCTATCAACAAAAGGAGGACGGCATACGAGCAGTACTTC	TRBV6-1	NA	TRBJ2-7	NA
CASSRSSWTGLSTDTQYF	TGTGCCAGCAGTCGATCCTCCTGGACAGGGCTTAGCACAGATACGCAGTATTTT	TRBV27	TRBD1	TRBJ2-3	NA
CASSQVTGNLGEQYF	TGCGCCAGCAGCCAAGTAACAGGGAATTTGGGCGAGCAGTACTTC	TRBV4-1	NA	TRBJ2-7	large
CASSFGAGVNTEAFF	TGTGCCAGCAGCTTTGGGGCAGGGGTAAACACTGAAGCTTTCTTT	TRBV11-3	NA	TRBJ1-1	NA
CASSFNYEQYF	TGTGCCAGCAGCTTCAACTACGAGCAGTACTTC	TRBV7-9	NA	TRBJ2-7	NA
CASSQLAVRPDEQYF	TGTGCCAGCAGTCAACTAGCGGTGAGACCTGACGAGCAGTACTTC	TRBV28	TRBD2	TRBJ2-7	NA